The 22 T cell receptor beta chains given below trace back to one sample, sequenced in a study of T cell responses to AZD1222 COVID-19 vaccine. Measured with immunoSEQ multiplex PCR; TCRdb has only the in-frame clones, and not every one. The sample has 90,000 to 100,000 clones, 87% seen once. The specimen was peripheral blood, collected on day 0 of AZD1222 vaccination. The receptors derive from an adult in good health.

The chain links TRBV6-6 to TRBJ2-2; D remains ambiguous. Per the germline V gene, CDR1 is MNHNY and CDR2 is SVGAGI (reference sequence). There are 13 residues in the CDR3. The V and J ends lost 6 bases and 2 bases respectively, with 7 bases between them. This CDR3 reads CASRKPNTGELFF. The CDR3 DNA reads TGTGCCAGCAGAAAGCCAAACACCGGGGAGCTGTTTTTT.

The J gene is TRBJ1-1, the V gene TRBV6-8; possible D gene TRBD1, 5 bases. V was shortened by 4 bases and J by 4 bases, with 7 bases between the two germline ends. The CDR3 is 12 residues long. Looked up from germline, CDR1 is MNHGY and CDR2 is SAAAGT. The CDR3 protein is CASSWTFTEAFF. CDR3 bases: TGTGCCAGCAGTTGGACATTCACTGAAGCTTTCTTT.

This clone is medium-sized within its sample. The chain links TRBV6-5 to TRBJ2-1, with TRBD2 matching 12 bases. CDR3 length: 14 amino acids. CDR1 and CDR2 (germline): MNHEY, SVGAGI. V shed 4 bases and J 14 bases; nucleotides not matched to a gene: 9. The CDR3 DNA follows: TGTGCCAGCAGTTCCAACACTCGACTAGCGGGAGAGTTCTTC. Translation: CASSSNTRLAGEFF.

This clone was seen just once. The chain joins TRBV29-1 to TRBJ1-2; 9 bases are shared with TRBD1. After removal of 7 bases from V and 4 bases from J, the junction contained 7 bases not matched to a gene. The CDR3 spans 13 residues. In germline, CDR1 is SQVTM, CDR2 ANQGSEA. The CDR3 DNA reads as TGCAGCGCTGTGGGGACAGGGAGCTATGGCTACACCTTC. This codes for CSAVGTGSYGYTF.

The rearrangement links TRBV25-1 to TRBJ2-7, with a tentative D call TRBD1 (5 bases). V was pared by 8 bases and J by 4 bases, with 9 bases between. The CDR3 runs to 11 residues. Per germline, CDR1 MGHDK and CDR2 SYGVNS. CDR3: CASLRGYEQYF. DNA for the CDR3: TGTGCCAGCCTAAGGGGTTACGAGCAGTACTTC.

The chain recombines TRBV29-1 with TRBJ1-4, with a tentative D call TRBD1 (5 bases). The CDR3 is 14 residues long. V shed 4 bases and J shed 0 bases, with 9 bases lying between them. Germline CDR1 reads SQVTM; CDR2 reads ANQGSEA. CDR3 loop: CSVARDATNEKLFF. The CDR3 DNA follows: TGCAGCGTTGCCAGGGATGCAACTAATGAAAAACTGTTTTTT.

The chain is built from TRBV29-1 and TRBJ1-2, with D hard to call. The CDR3 is 13 residues long. Germline V CDR1 and CDR2: SQVTM, ANQGSEA. The V gene lost 6 bases and the J gene lost 4 bases, with 15 bases spanning the gap. The CDR3 region has the DNA TGCAGCGTCCTTGAGGGCTTTTCCTATGGCTACACCTTC. It encodes CSVLEGFSYGYTF. The complete variable domain, with remaining parts taken from reference TRBV29-1 and TRBJ1-2, reads SAVISQKPSRDICQRGTSLTIQCQVDSQVTMMFWYRQQPGQSLTLIATANQGSEATYESGFVIDKFPISRPNLTFSTLTVSNMSPEDSSIYLCSVLEGFSYGYTFGSGTRLTVV.

The J gene is TRBJ1-2, the V gene TRBV2; TRBD1 might be the D (5 bases). The CDR3 sequence is 12 residues long. Trimming took off 3 bases at V and 8 bases at J, with 10 bases between the two ends. In germline, CDR1 is SNHLY, CDR2 FYNNEI. The CDR3: CASSDPGDGYTF. The CDR3 coding sequence is TGTGCCAGCAGTGATCCTGGGGACGGCTACACCTTC. The full variable domain, in which reference TRBV2 and TRBJ1-2 provide the parts outside the CDR3, is EPEVTQTPSHQVTQMGQEVILRCVPISNHLYFYWYRQILGQKVEFLVSFYNNEISEKSEIFDDQFSVERPDGSNFTLKIRSTKLEDSAMYFCASSDPGDGYTFGSGTRLTVV.

This clone was found once. The chain links TRBV5-1 to TRBJ1-2; D not certain. Per germline, CDR1 SGHRS and CDR2 YFSETQ. The CDR3 is made up of 12 amino acids. V was trimmed by 4 bases and J by 4 bases, leaving 8 bases between them. CDR3 amino acids: CASSPNIYGYTF. CDR3 nucleotide sequence: TGCGCCAGCAGCCCGAACATCTATGGCTACACCTTC. Full variable domain (rest looked up from reference TRBV5-1 and TRBJ1-2): KAGVTQTPRYLIKTRGQQVTLSCSPISGHRSVSWYQQTPGQGLQFLFEYFSETQRNKGNFPGRFSGRQFSNSRSEMNVSTLELGDSALYLCASSPNIYGYTFGSGTRLTVV.

This sequence joins TRBV12-3 or TRBV12-4 and TRBJ1-3; tentatively, D is TRBD1 (6 bases). V lost 6 bases and J 4 bases, leaving 7 bases between the germline ends. This CDR3 contains 12 residues. The CDR3 sequence: CASRGTGNTIYF. The CDR3 DNA reads TGTGCCAGCAGGGGGACAGGAAACACCATATATTTT.

The rearrangement links TRBV19 to TRBJ1-2, with a weak D call TRBD1 (5 bases). The CDR3 extends over 13 amino acids. V lost 2 bases, J lost 5 bases, and 9 bases lay in between. CDR1 and CDR2 from the germline V gene are LNHDA and SQIVND (reference sequence). CDR3 sequence: CASSIQGPYGYTF. The CDR3 nucleotides are TGTGCCAGTAGTATACAGGGCCCGTATGGCTACACCTTC.

This clone was counted at least ten times. The V call is TRBV7-2, the J call TRBJ1-2; tentatively, D is TRBD1 (5 bases). CDR3 length: 13 residues. From germline, CDR1 is SGHTA and CDR2 FQGNSA. V was cut by 4 bases and J by 7 bases, with 13 bases left in between. CDR3: CASSSQGTGGYTF. The CDR3 region has the DNA TGTGCCAGCAGCTCTCAGGGAACGGGTGGCTACACCTTC.

The rearrangement links TRBV6-5 to TRBJ2-7; perhaps TRBD1 as D (6 bases). The length of the CDR3 is 13 residues. CDR1 is MNHEY, CDR2 SVGAGI, per germline. V lost 7 bases and J lost 4, with 14 bases in between. The CDR3 DNA reads TGTGCCAGCACCCCAGGGGAACCTTACGAGCAGTACTTC. Translated: CASTPGEPYEQYF.

This rearrangement joins TRBV19 to TRBJ2-1; 13 bases fit TRBD2. J was trimmed by 5 bases and V by 5 bases; bases with no gene match: 3. The CDR3 extends over 15 amino acids. The germline V gene has CDR1 LNHDA and CDR2 SQIVND (reference sequence). The DNA of the CDR3 is TGTGCCAGTAGTGTGGGACTAGCGGGAAACAATGAGCAGTTCTTC. The encoded protein is CASSVGLAGNNEQFF.

The chain joins TRBV2 to TRBJ2-7; D ambiguous. Trimming pared 3 bases from V and 3 bases from J, leaving 12 bases between. Per the germline V gene, CDR1 is SNHLY and CDR2 is FYNNEI. The CDR3 covers 14 residues. This chain's CDR3 is CASSDCQADYEQYV. CDR3 nucleotide sequence: TGTGCCAGCAGTGATTGCCAGGCGGACTACGAGCAGTACGTC.

This chain uses TRBV19 with TRBJ2-5, with D tentatively TRBD2 (5 bases). Trimming pared 5 bases from V and 2 bases from J, leaving 9 bases between. Looked up from germline, CDR1 is LNHDA and CDR2 is SQIVND (reference sequence). This CDR3 is 13 amino acids long. The CDR3 spells CASSPGLQETQYF. Written as DNA, the CDR3 is TGTGCCAGTAGTCCTGGACTTCAAGAGACCCAGTACTTC. Complete variable domain (other parts from reference TRBV19 and TRBJ2-5): DGGITQSPKYLFRKEGQNVTLSCEQNLNHDAMYWYRQDPGQGLRLIYYSQIVNDFQKGDIAEGYSVSREKKESFPLTVTSAQKNPTAFYLCASSPGLQETQYFGPGTRLLVL.

The rearrangement uses TRBV10-3 and TRBJ2-2; 11 positions agree with TRBD2. The CDR3 sequence is 15 residues long. The trim removed 5 bases at V and 5 bases at J, leaving 4 bases unmatched. Germline CDR1 reads ENHRY; CDR2 reads SYGVKD. The CDR3 loop is CAISPTSGTTGELFF. The CDR3 bases are TGTGCCATCAGTCCGACTAGCGGGACGACCGGGGAGCTGTTTTTT.

The chain joins TRBV11-3 to TRBJ2-1, with 8 bases fitting TRBD1. Germline V lookup: CDR1 SGHNT, CDR2 YENEEA. CDR3 length equals 15 residues. V shed 4 bases and J 8 bases; nucleotides not matched to a gene: 10. Here the CDR3 reads CASSSRSDRVDEQFF. CDR3 DNA sequence: TGTGCCAGCAGCTCCCGTTCGGACAGGGTGGATGAGCAGTTCTTC.

The chain employs TRBV7-2 and TRBJ2-7; 8 bases align to TRBD1. The CDR3 is 16 residues long. Germline lookup yields CDR1 SGHTA and CDR2 FQGNSA. With V trimmed by 4 bases and J by 4 bases, 12 bases remained unmatched. CDR3 sequence: CASSSSIRDRSYEQYF. The CDR3 DNA is TGTGCCAGCAGCTCCTCAATCCGGGACAGGTCTTACGAGCAGTACTTC.

The chain uses TRBV4-2 and TRBJ2-3; 11 positions agree with TRBD2. There are 16 residues in the CDR3. Germline assignment: CDR1 LGHNA and CDR2 YNFKEQ. The V and J ends lost 6 bases and 2 bases, in that order; junction bases with no gene match: 7. CDR3 in amino acids: CASSLMTSGTTDTQYF. The CDR3 region has the DNA TGTGCCAGCAGTCTCATGACTAGCGGGACCACAGATACGCAGTATTTT.

The chain joins TRBV9 to TRBJ2-1, with 9 positions matching TRBD2. The CDR3 runs 15 residues. The trim removed 3 bases at V and 4 bases at J, leaving 5 bases unmatched. Germline V CDR1 and CDR2: SGDLS, YYNGEE. The CDR3, as DNA: TGTGCCAGCAGCGCTCTAGCGGGGAGTTACAATGAGCAGTTCTTC. Protein sequence: CASSALAGSYNEQFF.

The rearrangement uses TRBV6-5 and TRBJ1-6; 7 positions match TRBD1. Germline CDR1 is MNHEY and CDR2 is SVGAGI. J lost 8 bases, V lost 6 bases, and 4 bases had no gene match. The CDR3 has 13 amino acids. The CDR3 coding sequence is TGTGCCAGCAGGTACACAGGGGATTCACCCCTCCACTTT. This translates into CASRYTGDSPLHF.